There are a few counts of the clone carrying this T cell receptor (beta chain). No antigen is known for it. Germline V gene data show CDR1 as LGHNA and CDR2 as YNFKEQ. V lost 0 bases and J lost 3, with 18 bases in between. The CDR3 has 18 residues. MiXCR was run by TCRdb on the RACE reads, yielding one entry per CDR3 protein. In the table there are about 190,000 distinct CDR3 sequences, about 25% of which are singletons. The data belong to a study of human T cells and chemical hapten exposure. Study-level background: Subjects had 2% DPC placed on 2 cm by 2 cm of upper inner arm skin for sensitization. Study results and limitations: Large CDR3 similarity clusters arose significantly more often from expanded TCRs than from controls. PT1 expanded TCR counts and patch test score were linked, and their correlation was positive. High-frequency TCRs, those above 1 in 1000, stayed the same after DPC sensitization.

The time point is: patch test 3, about 24 weeks after DPC sensitization. Documented treatment: therapeutic diphenylcyclopropenone sensitization with weekly scalp DPC. The sequence came from a woman aged 35 to 49 with alopecia areata. Some clones in this sample may be carry-over from other donors' samples. The chain joins TRBV4-2 to TRBJ2-1; D possibly corresponds to TRBD2 (5 bases). The input for sequencing was whole blood, taken in connection with sensitization to the hapten diphenylcyclopropenone (DPC). The CDR3 region has the DNA TGTGCCAGCAGCCAAGATAGGGTCAACCGGGGATACTACAATGAGCAGTTCTTC. Translated: CASSQDRVNRGYYNEQFF.